These 3 T cell receptor beta chains were all obtained from the same sample, sequenced in a study of blood T cell repertoires in COVID-19. Sequencing used immunoSEQ multiplex PCR; TCRdb keeps in-frame clones, though not all of them. This table has 40,000 to 50,000 clones, about nine tenths appearing once. Sequencing was carried out using peripheral blood. These receptors originate from a woman aged 80 or older with COVID-19, enrolled during active disease.

The rearrangement uses TRBV5-6 and TRBJ2-2; weak D call: TRBD1 (6 bases). Trimming stripped 2 bases from V and 0 bases from J, with 11 bases between. CDR3 size: 16 residues. Germline V gives CDR1 SGHDT, CDR2 YYEEEE. The CDR3 region is CASSFGGLTNTGELFF. The CDR3 DNA reads as TGTGCCAGCAGCTTTGGGGGCCTAACGAACACCGGGGAGCTGTTTTTT.

The V call is TRBV15, the J call TRBJ1-1, with D perhaps TRBD1 (6 bases). This CDR3 contains 17 residues. Deletions cut 1 base from V and 4 bases from J, with 19 bases between. From germline, CDR1 is LNHNV and CDR2 YYDKDF (reference sequence). The CDR3 loop reads CATSRGRFTGRSTEAFF. The CDR3 region has the DNA TGTGCCACCAGCAGAGGTCGTTTTACAGGGAGAAGCACTGAAGCTTTCTTT.

The count of this clone is one. The genes are TRBV30 and TRBJ1-1; a weak D match, TRBD1 (5 bases). The CDR3 consists of 15 residues. Per germline, CDR1 GTSNPN and CDR2 SVGIG (reference sequence). The V end lost 2 bases, the J end lost 5 bases, and 18 bases lay between the germline ends. The DNA of the CDR3 is TGTGCCTGGAGTTCAAGGAGGGGATTTCGGACTGAAGCTTTCTTT. Encoded protein: CAWSSRRGFRTEAFF.